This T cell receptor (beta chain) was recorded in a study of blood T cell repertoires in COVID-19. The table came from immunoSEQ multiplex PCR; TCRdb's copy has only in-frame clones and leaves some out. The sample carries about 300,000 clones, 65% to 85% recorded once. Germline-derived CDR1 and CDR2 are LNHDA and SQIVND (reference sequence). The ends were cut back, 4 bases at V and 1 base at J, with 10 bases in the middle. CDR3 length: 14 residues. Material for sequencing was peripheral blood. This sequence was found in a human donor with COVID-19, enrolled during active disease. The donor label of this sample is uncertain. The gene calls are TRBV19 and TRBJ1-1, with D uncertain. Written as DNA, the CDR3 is TGTGCCAGTAGTAAAGAGGAGCCGAACACTGAAGCTTTCTTT. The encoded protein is CASSKEEPNTEAFF.